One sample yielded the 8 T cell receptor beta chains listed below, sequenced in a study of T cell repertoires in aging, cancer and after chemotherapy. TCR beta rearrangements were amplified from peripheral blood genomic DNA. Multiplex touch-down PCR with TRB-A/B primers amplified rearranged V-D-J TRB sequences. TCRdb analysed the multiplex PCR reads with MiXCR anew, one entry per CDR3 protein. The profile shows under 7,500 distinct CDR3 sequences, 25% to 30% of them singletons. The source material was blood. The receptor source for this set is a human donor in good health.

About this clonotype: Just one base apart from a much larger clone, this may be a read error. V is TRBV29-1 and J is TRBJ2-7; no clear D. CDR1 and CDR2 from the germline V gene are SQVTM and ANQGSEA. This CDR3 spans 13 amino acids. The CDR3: CSVEVVSSYGQYF. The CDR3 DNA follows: TGCAGCGTTGAGGTGGTGTCATCCTACGGGCAGTACTTC.

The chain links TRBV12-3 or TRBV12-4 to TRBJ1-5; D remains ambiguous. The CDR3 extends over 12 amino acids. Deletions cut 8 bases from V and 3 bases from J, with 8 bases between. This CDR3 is CASGRNNQPQHF. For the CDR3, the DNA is TGTGCCAGCGGGAGGAACAATCAGCCCCAGCATTTT.

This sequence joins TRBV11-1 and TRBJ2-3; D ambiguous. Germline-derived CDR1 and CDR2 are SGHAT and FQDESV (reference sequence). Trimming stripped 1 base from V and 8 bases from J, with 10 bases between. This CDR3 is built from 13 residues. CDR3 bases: TGTGCCAGCAGCTTAGATAGACTTCGTACGCAGTATTTT. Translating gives CASSLDRLRTQYF.

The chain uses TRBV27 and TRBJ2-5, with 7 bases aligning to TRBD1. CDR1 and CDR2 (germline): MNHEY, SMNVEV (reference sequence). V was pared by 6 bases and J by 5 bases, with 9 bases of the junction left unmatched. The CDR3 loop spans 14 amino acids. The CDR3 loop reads CASSLQGIRETQYF. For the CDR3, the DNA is TGTGCCAGCAGCCTACAGGGGATCCGGGAGACCCAGTACTTC.

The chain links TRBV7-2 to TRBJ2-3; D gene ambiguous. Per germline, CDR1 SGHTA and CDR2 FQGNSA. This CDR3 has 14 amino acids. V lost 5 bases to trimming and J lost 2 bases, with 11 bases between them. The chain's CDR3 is CASSLLGDTDTQYF. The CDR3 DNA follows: TGTGCCAGCAGCCTCCTTGGGGACACAGATACGCAGTATTTT.

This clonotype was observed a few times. CDR3 residues: CASSLRTGSYNEQFF. The CDR3, as DNA: TGTGCCAGCAGTTTGAGGACAGGCTCCTACAATGAGCAGTTCTTC. The V gene is TRBV27, the J gene TRBJ2-1, with 7 positions matching TRBD1. This CDR3 comprises 15 residues. CDR1 and CDR2 (germline): MNHEY, SMNVEV (reference sequence). Losses at the gene ends were 3 bases for V and 0 bases for J; bases not matched to a gene: 2.

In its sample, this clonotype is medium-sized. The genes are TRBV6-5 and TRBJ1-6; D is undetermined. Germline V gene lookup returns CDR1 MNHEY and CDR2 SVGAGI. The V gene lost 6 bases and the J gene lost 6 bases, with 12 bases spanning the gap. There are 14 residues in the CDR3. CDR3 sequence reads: CASRGQTSNSPLHF. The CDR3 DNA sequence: TGTGCCAGCAGAGGTCAGACAAGTAATTCACCCCTCCACTTT.

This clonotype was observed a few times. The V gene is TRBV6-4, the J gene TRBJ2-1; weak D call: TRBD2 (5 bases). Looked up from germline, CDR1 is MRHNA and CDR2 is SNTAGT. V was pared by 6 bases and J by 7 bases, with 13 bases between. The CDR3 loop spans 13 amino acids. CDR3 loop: CASSSESGNEQFF. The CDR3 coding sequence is TGTGCCAGCAGCTCCGAGTCGGGAAATGAGCAGTTCTTC.